Given below is one TCR beta chain in context. What it binds is not known. This sample is drawn from a study of radiotherapy plus CTLA-4 blockade in lung cancer. Findings and caveats of the study: Response was reportedly best predicted by early blood T cell clone dynamics, with interferon-beta. Tumor-derived TCR clones expanded in blood after radiotherapy plus ipilimumab.

Germline V lookup: CDR1 SGHAT, CDR2 FQNNGV. The V segment lost 7 bases and the J segment 7 bases; nucleotides outside the gene matches: 8. This CDR3 is built from 14 residues. Libraries were prepared by immunoSEQ multiplex PCR; TCRdb keeps only in-frame clonotypes and omits some of them. This table has 50,000 to 65,000 clones, approximately 79% appearing once. This clonotype was sampled from a human donor with non-small cell lung cancer who had a complete response to radiotherapy plus ipilimumab. J is TRBJ2-2 and V is TRBV11-2; 8 nucleotides align to TRBD1. Material: peripheral blood, obtained from a patient treated with radiotherapy plus ipilimumab. The CDR3 here is CASTSGTGYGELFF. As DNA, the CDR3 is TGTGCCAGCACCTCCGGGACAGGCTACGGGGAGCTGTTTTTT.